This T cell receptor beta chain is drawn from a study of long-term antiretroviral therapy in people with HIV. Overall study findings and caveats: Dominating the repertoire at all time points were the clones that expanded before ART.

At the survey level, the v3.0 immunoSEQ assay was run. Clones were sequenced by immunoSEQ multiplex PCR, and TCRdb holds only the in-frame ones, with some missing. The sample holds about 23,000 clones; 70% to 90% are singletons and the top ten take around 6.4%. Comments on this clone: Its antigen is undetermined.

DNA was extracted from approximately 0.95-9.8 million thawed cryopreserved PBMC. The CDR3 sequence is 15 residues long. V was clipped by 4 bases and J by 3 bases, with 16 bases between them. Germline CDR1 is SGHRS and CDR2 is YFSETQ. This receptor was obtained from a man aged 60 to 69 with HIV. V usage is TRBV5-1 and J usage is TRBJ2-5; D tentatively fits TRBD1 or TRBD2 (6 bases each). The sequenced sample was unsorted PBMCs, obtained 0.6 years after starting antiretroviral therapy. The CDR3 sequence is CASSVEGGAEETQYF. CDR3 DNA: TGCGCCAGCAGCGTGGAGGGGGGAGCGGAAGAGACCCAGTACTTC.